This TCR beta chain came from a study of cytomegalovirus exposure and HLA in healthy donors. Whole-study findings and limits: It was reported that the classifier diagnosed cytomegalovirus status with high specificity and sensitivity in both the original and validation cohorts. There were several of the most significant clusters that appeared linked to common viral pathogens in a later analysis. A later analysis showed HLA-associated TCR beta chains outstripping equally common others in clonal expansion. TCR beta V segments were, for the most part, productive about 87% or about 30% of the time in an earlier analysis.

Primers for the PCR totalled 60 Vbeta and 13 Jbeta. Profiled with immunoSEQ multiplex PCR; TCRdb holds only in-frame clones, not every one. The data show more than 50,000 clones, with about 65% seen just once and around 27% held by the top ten. V was clipped by 4 bases and J by 3 bases; unmatched bases: 2. Germline values: CDR1 SGHAT, CDR2 FQNNGV. The CDR3 runs 14 residues. As concerns this clone: Its specificity is unknown.

The sequenced sample consisted of PBMCs. This rearrangement joins TRBV11-2 to TRBJ1-1; TRBD1 matches at 10 bases. This receptor was taken from a man aged 50 or older in good health and CMV-seropositive. The CDR3: CASSWGQGYTEAFF. DNA of the CDR3: TGTGCCAGCAGCTGGGGACAGGGGTACACTGAAGCTTTCTTT. Filled out from reference TRBV11-2 and TRBJ1-1, the complete variable domain reads EAGVAQSPRYKIIEKRQSVAFWCNPISGHATLYWYQQILGQGPKLLIQFQNNGVVDDSQLPKDRFSAERLKGVDSTLKIQPAKLEDSAVYLCASSWGQGYTEAFFGQGTRLTVV.